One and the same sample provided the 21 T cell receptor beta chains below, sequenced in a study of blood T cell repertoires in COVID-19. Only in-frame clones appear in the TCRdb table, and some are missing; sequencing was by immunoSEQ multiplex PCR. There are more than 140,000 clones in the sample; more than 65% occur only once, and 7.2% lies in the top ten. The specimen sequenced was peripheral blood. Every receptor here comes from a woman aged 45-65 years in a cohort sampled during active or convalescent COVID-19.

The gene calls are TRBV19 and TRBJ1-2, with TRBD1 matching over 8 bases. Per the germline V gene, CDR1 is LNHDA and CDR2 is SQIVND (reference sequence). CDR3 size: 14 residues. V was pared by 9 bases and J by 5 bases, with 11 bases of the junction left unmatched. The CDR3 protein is CASRRPGTGYGYTF. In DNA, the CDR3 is TGTGCCAGCAGAAGACCCGGGACAGGATATGGCTACACCTTC. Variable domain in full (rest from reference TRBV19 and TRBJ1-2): DGGITQSPKYLFRKEGQNVTLSCEQNLNHDAMYWYRQDPGQGLRLIYYSQIVNDFQKGDIAEGYSVSREKKESFPLTVTSAQKNPTAFYLCASRRPGTGYGYTFGSGTRLTVV.

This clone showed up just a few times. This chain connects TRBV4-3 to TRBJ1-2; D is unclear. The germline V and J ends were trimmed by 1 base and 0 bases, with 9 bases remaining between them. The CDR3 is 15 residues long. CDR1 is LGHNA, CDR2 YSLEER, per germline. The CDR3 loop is CASSQVAQPNYGYTF. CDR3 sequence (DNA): TGCGCCAGCAGCCAAGTAGCCCAGCCTAACTATGGCTACACCTTC.

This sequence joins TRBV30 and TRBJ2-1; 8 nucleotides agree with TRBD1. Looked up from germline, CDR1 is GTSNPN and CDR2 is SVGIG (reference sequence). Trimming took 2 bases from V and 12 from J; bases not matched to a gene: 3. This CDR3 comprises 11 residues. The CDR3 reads CAWSTDRGQFF. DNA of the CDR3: TGTGCCTGGAGTACAGACAGGGGGCAGTTCTTC.

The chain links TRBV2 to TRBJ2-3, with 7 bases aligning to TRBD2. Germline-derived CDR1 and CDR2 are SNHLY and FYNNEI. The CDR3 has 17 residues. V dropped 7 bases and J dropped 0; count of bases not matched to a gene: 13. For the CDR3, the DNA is TGTGCCAGCAAGGCTCCCCTAAGCGGGGCTAGCACAGATACGCAGTATTTT. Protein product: CASKAPLSGASTDTQYF.

The CDR3: CASGLQVSPLHF. The CDR3 DNA follows: TGTGCCAGCGGCCTACAGGTATCTCCCCTCCACTTT. The chain uses TRBV6-6 and TRBJ1-6, with TRBD1 as a possible D gene (5 bases). Trimming removed 8 bases at V and 13 bases at J, with 15 bases between. CDR1 and CDR2 (germline): MNHNY, SVGAGI (reference sequence). The CDR3 sequence is 12 residues long.

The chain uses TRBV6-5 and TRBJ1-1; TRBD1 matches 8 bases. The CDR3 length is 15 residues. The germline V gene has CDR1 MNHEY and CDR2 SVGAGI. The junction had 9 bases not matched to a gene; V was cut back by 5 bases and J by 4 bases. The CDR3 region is CASSKTGVGGTEAFF. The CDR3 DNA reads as TGTGCCAGCAGTAAGACAGGGGTTGGCGGCACTGAAGCTTTCTTT.

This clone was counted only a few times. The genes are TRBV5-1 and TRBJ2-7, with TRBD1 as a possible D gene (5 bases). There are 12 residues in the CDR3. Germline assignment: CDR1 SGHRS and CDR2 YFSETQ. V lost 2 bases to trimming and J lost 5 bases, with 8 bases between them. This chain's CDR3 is CASSLPGNEQYF. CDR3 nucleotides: TGCGCCAGCAGCTTACCAGGGAACGAGCAGTACTTC.

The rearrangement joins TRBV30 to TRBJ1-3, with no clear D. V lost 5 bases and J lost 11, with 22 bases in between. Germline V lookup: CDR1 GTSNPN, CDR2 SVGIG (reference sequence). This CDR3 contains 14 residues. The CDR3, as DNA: TGTGCCTGGGGAGCCGCTTGGGGAGCCCTCCCCATATATTTT. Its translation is CAWGAAWGALPIYF.

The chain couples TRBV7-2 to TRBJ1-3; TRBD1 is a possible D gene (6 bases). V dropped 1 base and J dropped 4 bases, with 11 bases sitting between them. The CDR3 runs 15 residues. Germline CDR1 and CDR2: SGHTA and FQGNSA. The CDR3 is CASSLDPTGGNTIYF. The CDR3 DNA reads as TGTGCCAGCAGCTTAGATCCGACAGGCGGAAACACCATATATTTT.

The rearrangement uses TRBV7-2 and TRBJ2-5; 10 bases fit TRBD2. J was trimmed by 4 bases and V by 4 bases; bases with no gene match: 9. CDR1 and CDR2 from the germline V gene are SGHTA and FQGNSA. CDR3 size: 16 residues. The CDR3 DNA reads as TGTGCCAGCAGCTCAAAGCGGGGGGGCCATACAGAGACCCAGTACTTC. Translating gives CASSSKRGGHTETQYF.

In DNA form, the CDR3 reads TGTGCCAGCAGCTTACTCGGTGTAAGCGGGGGGAAATACAATGAGCAGTTCTTC. It specifies CASSLLGVSGGKYNEQFF. The rearrangement links TRBV7-6 to TRBJ2-1; 9 positions agree with TRBD2. This CDR3 region has 18 residues. The ends lost 2 bases at V and 4 bases at J; junction bases unmatched: 12. CDR1 and CDR2 (germline): SGHVS, FNYEAQ.

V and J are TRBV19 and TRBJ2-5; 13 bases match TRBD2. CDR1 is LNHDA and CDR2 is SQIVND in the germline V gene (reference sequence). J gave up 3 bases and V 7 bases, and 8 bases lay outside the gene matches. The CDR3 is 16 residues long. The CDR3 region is CASNYGLAGAKETQYF. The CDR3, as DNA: TGTGCCAGTAACTACGGACTAGCGGGGGCGAAAGAGACCCAGTACTTC.

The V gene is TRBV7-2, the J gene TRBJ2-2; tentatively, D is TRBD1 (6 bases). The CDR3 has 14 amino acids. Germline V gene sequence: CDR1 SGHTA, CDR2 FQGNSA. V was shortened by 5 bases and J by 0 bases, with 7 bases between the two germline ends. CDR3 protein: CASSNRANTGELFF. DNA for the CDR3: TGTGCCAGCAGCAACAGGGCGAACACCGGGGAGCTGTTTTTT.

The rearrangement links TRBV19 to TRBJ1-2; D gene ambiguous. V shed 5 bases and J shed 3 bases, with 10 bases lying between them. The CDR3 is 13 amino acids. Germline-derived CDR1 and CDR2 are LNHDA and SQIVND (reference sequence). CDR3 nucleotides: TGTGCCAGTAGTGAGGGAACATACTATGGCTACACCTTC. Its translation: CASSEGTYYGYTF.

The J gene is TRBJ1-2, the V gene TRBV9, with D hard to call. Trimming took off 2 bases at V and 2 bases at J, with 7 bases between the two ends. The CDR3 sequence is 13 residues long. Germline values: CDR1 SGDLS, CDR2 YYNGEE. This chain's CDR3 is CASSVEPNYGYTF. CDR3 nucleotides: TGTGCCAGCAGCGTCGAGCCGAACTATGGCTACACCTTC.

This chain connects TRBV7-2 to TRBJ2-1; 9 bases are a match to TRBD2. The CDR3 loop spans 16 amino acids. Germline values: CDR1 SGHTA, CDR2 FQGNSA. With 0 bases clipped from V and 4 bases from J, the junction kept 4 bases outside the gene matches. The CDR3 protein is CASSLAGGGAYNEQFF. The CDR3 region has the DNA TGTGCCAGCAGCTTAGCGGGCGGGGGGGCTTACAATGAGCAGTTCTTC.

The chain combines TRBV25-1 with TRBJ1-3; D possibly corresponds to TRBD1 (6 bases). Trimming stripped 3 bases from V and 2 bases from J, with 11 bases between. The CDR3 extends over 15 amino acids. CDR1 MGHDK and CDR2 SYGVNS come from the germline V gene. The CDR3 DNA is TGTGCCAGCAGTGAGCAGGGGTGGGCTGGAAACACCATATATTTT. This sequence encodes CASSEQGWAGNTIYF.

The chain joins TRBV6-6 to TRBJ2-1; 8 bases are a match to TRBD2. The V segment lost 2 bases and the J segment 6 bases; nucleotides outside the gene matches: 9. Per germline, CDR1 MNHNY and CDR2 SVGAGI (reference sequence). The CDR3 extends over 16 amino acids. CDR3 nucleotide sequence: TGTGCCAGCAGTTACAGTATCGGGGGGGCCTCCAATGAGCAGTTCTTC. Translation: CASSYSIGGASNEQFF.

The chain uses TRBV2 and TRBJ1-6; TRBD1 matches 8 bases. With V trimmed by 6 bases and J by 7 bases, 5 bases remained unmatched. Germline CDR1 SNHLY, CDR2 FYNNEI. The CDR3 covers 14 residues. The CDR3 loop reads CASSSGQGNSPLHF. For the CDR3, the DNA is TGTGCCAGCAGCTCTGGACAGGGAAATTCACCCCTCCACTTT.

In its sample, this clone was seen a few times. The CDR3 loop is CASSPGAVTEAFF. CDR3 bases: TGTGCCAGCAGCCCAGGGGCGGTCACTGAAGCTTTCTTT. V is TRBV7-9 and J is TRBJ1-1, with a possible D match to TRBD1 (6 bases). Trimming shortened V by 5 bases and J by 4 bases, and 11 bases separated the two germline ends. Germline V CDR1 and CDR2: SEHNR, FQNEAQ (reference sequence). The CDR3 runs to 13 residues.

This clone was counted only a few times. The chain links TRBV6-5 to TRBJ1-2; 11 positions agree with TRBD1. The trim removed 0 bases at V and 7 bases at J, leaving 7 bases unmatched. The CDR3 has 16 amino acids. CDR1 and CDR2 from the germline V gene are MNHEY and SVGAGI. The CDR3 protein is CASSYSGTGGYGGYTF. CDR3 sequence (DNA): TGTGCCAGCAGTTACTCGGGGACAGGGGGTTATGGTGGCTACACCTTC.